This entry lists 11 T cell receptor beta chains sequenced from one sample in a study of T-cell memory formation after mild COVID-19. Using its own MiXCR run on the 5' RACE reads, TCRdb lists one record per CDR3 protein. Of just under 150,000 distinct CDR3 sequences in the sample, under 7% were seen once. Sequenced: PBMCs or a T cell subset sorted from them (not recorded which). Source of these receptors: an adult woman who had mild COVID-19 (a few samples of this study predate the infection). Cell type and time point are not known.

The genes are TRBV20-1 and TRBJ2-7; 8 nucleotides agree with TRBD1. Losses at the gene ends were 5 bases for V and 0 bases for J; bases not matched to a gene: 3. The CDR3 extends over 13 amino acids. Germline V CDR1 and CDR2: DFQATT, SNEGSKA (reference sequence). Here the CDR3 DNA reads TGCAGTGCTGGGACAGGCAACTCCTACGAGCAGTACTTC. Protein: CSAGTGNSYEQYF.

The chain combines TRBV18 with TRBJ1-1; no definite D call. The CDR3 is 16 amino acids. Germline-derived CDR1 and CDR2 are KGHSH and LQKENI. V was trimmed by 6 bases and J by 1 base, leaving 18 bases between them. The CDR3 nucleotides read TGTGCCAGCTCCCTTATTCCGGGAACGGGGAACACTGAAGCTTTCTTT. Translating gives CASSLIPGTGNTEAFF.

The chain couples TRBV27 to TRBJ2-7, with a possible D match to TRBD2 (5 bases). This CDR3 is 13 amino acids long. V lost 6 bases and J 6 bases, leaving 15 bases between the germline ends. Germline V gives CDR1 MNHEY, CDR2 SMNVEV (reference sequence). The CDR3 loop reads CASSPSGLAEQYF. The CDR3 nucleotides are TGTGCCAGCAGCCCATCCGGACTGGCCGAGCAGTACTTC.

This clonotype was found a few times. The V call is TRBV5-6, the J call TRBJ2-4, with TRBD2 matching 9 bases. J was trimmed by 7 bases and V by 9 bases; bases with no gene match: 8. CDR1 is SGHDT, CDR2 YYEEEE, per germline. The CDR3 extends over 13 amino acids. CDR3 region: CATGASGINIQYF. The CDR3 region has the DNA TGTGCCACCGGGGCTAGCGGGATTAACATTCAGTACTTC.

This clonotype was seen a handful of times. The chain's CDR3 is CASSVEASGRRISYNEQFF. In DNA, the CDR3 is TGTGCCAGCAGCGTAGAGGCTAGCGGTCGGAGAATATCCTACAATGAGCAGTTCTTC. The V call is TRBV9, the J call TRBJ2-1; TRBD2 matches at 7 bases. V dropped 0 bases and J dropped 1; count of bases not matched to a gene: 13. There are 19 residues in the CDR3. The germline CDR1 and CDR2 sequences are SGDLS and YYNGEE.

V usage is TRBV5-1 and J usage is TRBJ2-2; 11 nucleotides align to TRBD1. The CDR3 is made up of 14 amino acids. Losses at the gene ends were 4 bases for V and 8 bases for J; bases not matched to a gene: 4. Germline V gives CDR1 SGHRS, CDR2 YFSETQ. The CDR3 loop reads CASSHGQGAGELFF. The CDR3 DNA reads TGCGCCAGCAGCCACGGACAGGGGGCTGGGGAGCTGTTTTTT.

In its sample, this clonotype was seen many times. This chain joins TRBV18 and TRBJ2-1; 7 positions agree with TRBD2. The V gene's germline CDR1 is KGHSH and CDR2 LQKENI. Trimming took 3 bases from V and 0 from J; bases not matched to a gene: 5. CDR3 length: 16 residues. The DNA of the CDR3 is TGTGCCAGCTCACCCCGTGGCGGGAGCTCCTACAATGAGCAGTTCTTC. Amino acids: CASSPRGGSSYNEQFF.

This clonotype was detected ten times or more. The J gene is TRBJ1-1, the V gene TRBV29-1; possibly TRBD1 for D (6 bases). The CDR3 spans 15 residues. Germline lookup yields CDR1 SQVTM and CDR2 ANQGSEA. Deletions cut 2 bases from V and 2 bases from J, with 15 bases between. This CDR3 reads CSVEPLAGANTEAFF. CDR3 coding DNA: TGCAGCGTTGAACCCTTAGCAGGGGCCAACACTGAAGCTTTCTTT.

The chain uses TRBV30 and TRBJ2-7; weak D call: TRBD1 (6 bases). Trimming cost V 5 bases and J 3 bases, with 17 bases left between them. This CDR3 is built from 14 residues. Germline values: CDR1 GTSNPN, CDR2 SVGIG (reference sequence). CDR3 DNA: TGTGCCTGGCAACCTGGGAGACAGGACTACGAGCAGTACTTC. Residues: CAWQPGRQDYEQYF.

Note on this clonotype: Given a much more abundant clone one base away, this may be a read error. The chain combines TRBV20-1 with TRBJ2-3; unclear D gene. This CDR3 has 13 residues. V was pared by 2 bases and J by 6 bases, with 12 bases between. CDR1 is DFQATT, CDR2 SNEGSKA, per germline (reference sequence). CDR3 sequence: CSARLSQADTQYF. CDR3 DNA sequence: TGCAGTGCTAGACTGTCCCAGGCGGATACGCAGTATTTT.

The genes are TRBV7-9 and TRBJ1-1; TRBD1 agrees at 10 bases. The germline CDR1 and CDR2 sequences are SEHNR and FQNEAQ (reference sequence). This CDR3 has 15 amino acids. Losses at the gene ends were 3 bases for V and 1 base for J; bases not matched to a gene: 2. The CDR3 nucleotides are TGTGCCAGCAGCTTGGGACAGGGGAAGAACACTGAAGCTTTCTTT. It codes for CASSLGQGKNTEAFF.